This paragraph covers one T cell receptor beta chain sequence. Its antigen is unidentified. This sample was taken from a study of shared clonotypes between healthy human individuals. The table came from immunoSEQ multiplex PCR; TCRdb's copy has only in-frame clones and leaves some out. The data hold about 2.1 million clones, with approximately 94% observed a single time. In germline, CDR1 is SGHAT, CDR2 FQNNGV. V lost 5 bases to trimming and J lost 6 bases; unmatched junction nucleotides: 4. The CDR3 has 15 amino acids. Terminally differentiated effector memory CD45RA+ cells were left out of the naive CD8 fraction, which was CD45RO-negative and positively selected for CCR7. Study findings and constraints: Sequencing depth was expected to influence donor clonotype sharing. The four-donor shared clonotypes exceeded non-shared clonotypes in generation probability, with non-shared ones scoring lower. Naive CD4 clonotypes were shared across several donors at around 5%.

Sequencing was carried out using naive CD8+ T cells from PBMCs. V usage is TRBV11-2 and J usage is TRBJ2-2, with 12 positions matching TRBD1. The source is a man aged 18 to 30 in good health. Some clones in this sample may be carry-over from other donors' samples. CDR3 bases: TGTGCCAGCAGCCCAGGGACAGGGGGCCCCGGGGAGCTGTTTTTT. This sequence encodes CASSPGTGGPGELFF.